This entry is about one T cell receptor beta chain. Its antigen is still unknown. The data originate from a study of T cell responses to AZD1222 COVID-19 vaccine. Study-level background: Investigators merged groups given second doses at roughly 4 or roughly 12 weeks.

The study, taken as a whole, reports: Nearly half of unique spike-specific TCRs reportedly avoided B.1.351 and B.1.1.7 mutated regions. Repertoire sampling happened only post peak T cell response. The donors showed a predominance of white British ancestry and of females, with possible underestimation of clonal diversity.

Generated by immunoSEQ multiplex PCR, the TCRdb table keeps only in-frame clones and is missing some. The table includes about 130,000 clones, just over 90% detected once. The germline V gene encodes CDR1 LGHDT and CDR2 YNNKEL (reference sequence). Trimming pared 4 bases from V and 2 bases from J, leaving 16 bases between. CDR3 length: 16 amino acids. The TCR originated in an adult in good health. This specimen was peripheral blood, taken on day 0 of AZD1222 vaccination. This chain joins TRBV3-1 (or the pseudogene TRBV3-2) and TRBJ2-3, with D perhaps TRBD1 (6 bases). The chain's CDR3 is CASSPRGQISTDTQYF. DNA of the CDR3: TGTGCCAGCAGCCCGCGAGGACAGATCTCCACAGATACGCAGTATTTT.